These 15 T cell receptor beta chains were sequenced from one sample in a study of regulatory T cells in long-lasting Graves disease. Through Arm-PCR of CDR3 regions and iRepertoire HTBI primers, TCR beta libraries were built. Using its own MiXCR run on the multiplex PCR reads, TCRdb lists one record per CDR3 protein. The sample yields 390,000 or so distinct CDR3 sequences, about 11% seen once. Time point meaning: newly diagnosed GD, antithyroid drugs for less than 3 months. RNA extracted from PBMCs served as the sequencing template. This sample also appeared in a second study, on T cells in Graves' hyperthyroidism and ophthalmopathy.

Sequenced here: peripheral blood mononuclear cells (PBMCs), sampled at new diagnosis, from a patient treated with antithyroid drugs. The source is a woman aged 18-35 years with Graves disease.

The chain combines TRBV4-3 with TRBJ2-3; 11 bases fit TRBD2. This CDR3 has 19 residues. The ends lost 2 bases at V and 4 bases at J; junction bases unmatched: 14. CDR1 is LGHNA, CDR2 YSLEER, per germline. CDR3 nucleotides: TGCGCCAGCAGCCAAAGGTGGCTAGCGGGAGGAGGATCACCAGATACGCAGTATTTT. This sequence encodes CASSQRWLAGGGSPDTQYF.

The sample holds many counts of this clonotype. The rearrangement links TRBV6-1 to TRBJ2-5; D unclear. Germline V gives CDR1 MNHNS, CDR2 SASEGT. The CDR3 length is 14 residues. Deletions cut 10 bases from V and 5 bases from J, with 20 bases between. The CDR3 nucleotides are TGTGCCACCATCCGTTGGAGACTGCGGGAGACCCAGTACTTC. Translation: CATIRWRLRETQYF.

This clonotype came up many times. This chain connects TRBV11-2 to TRBJ1-5, with D tentatively TRBD1 (5 bases). This CDR3 is built from 14 residues. The germline V gene encodes CDR1 SGHAT and CDR2 FQNNGV. V was cut by 4 bases and J by 3 bases, with 10 bases left in between. The CDR3 loop reads CASSWSGFNQPQHF. As DNA, the CDR3 is TGTGCCAGCAGCTGGTCAGGGTTCAATCAGCCCCAGCATTTT. Complete variable domain (other parts from reference TRBV11-2 and TRBJ1-5): EAGVAQSPRYKIIEKRQSVAFWCNPISGHATLYWYQQILGQGPKLLIQFQNNGVVDDSQLPKDRFSAERLKGVDSTLKIQPAKLEDSAVYLCASSWSGFNQPQHFGDGTRLSIL.

The chain uses TRBV9 and TRBJ1-1; weak D call: TRBD1 (6 bases). V lost 3 bases, J lost 5 bases, and 14 bases lay in between. The CDR3 totals 14 residues. The germline CDR1 and CDR2 sequences are SGDLS and YYNGEE. CDR3 residues: CASSEGVWVTEAFF. In nucleotides, the CDR3 is TGTGCCAGCAGCGAGGGGGTCTGGGTGACTGAAGCTTTCTTT.

A note on this clonotype: A much more abundant neighbour one base away suggests this may be a read error. CDR3 nucleotide sequence: TGTGCCGGCAGCCCTGAACTTAGCGGGAGTCGACCCTACGAGCAGTACTTC. Translating gives CAGSPELSGSRPYEQYF. This rearrangement joins TRBV7-3 to TRBJ2-7, with 9 bases that match TRBD2. Germline V lookup: CDR1 SGHTA, CDR2 FQGTGA. This CDR3 comprises 17 residues. Variable domain in full (rest from reference TRBV7-3 and TRBJ2-7): GAGVSQTPSNKVTEKGKYVELRCDPISGHTALYWYRQSLGQGPEFLIYFQGTGAADDSGLPNDRFFAVRPEGSVSTLKIQRTERGDSAVYLCAGSPELSGSRPYEQYFGPGTRLTVT.

This clonotype was found a few times. This sequence joins TRBV18 and TRBJ2-7, with TRBD1 as a possible D gene (5 bases). Germline CDR1 and CDR2: KGHSH and LQKENI. The CDR3 contains 15 residues. V was clipped by 3 bases and J by 0 bases, with 12 bases between them. The CDR3 spells CASSPIWGTSYEQYF. CDR3 DNA: TGTGCCAGCTCACCTATCTGGGGCACCTCCTACGAGCAGTACTTC.

This clonotype was observed at least ten times. The chain recombines TRBV5-1 with TRBJ2-1; the D is unclear. Trimming removed 6 bases from V and 0 bases from J, with 10 bases in between. This CDR3 has 14 residues. CDR1 SGHRS and CDR2 YFSETQ come from the germline V gene. CDR3 loop: CASKHTSSYNEQFF. The CDR3 bases are TGCGCCAGCAAACACACGAGCTCCTACAATGAGCAGTTCTTC.

This clonotype was observed at least ten times. The V gene is TRBV29-1, the J gene TRBJ1-4; D ambiguous. Germline lookup yields CDR1 SQVTM and CDR2 ANQGSEA. V lost 1 base, J lost 7 bases, and 10 bases lay in between. There are 13 residues in the CDR3. CDR3 nucleotide sequence: TGCAGCGTTGAAGTCCCCGAGGGTGAAAAACTGTTTTTT. Translating it yields CSVEVPEGEKLFF. Full variable domain (rest looked up from reference TRBV29-1 and TRBJ1-4): SAVISQKPSRDICQRGTSLTIQCQVDSQVTMMFWYRQQPGQSLTLIATANQGSEATYESGFVIDKFPISRPNLTFSTLTVSNMSPEDSSIYLCSVEVPEGEKLFFGSGTQLSVL.

The V call is TRBV5-1, the J call TRBJ1-2, with D possibly matching TRBD1 (5 bases). The CDR3 runs 15 residues. Trimming shortened V by 4 bases and J by 4 bases, and 17 bases separated the two germline ends. CDR1 and CDR2 from the germline V gene are SGHRS and YFSETQ. CDR3 sequence (DNA): TGCGCCAGCAGCATAGGCCGGCAGGGCAGCTATGGCTACACCTTC. This codes for CASSIGRQGSYGYTF.

Ten or more counts support this clonotype. This rearrangement joins TRBV11-2 to TRBJ2-5; no firm D call. V gave up 3 bases and J gave up 7 bases, with 12 bases separating them. CDR1 is SGHAT, CDR2 FQNNGV, per germline. The length of the CDR3 is 13 residues. In nucleotides, the CDR3 is TGTGCCAGCAGCTTTTGGGCTGATCGGACCCAGTACTTC. Protein product: CASSFWADRTQYF.

The rearrangement links TRBV4-2 to TRBJ1-6; 8 nucleotides agree with TRBD1. V lost 1 base, J lost 4 bases, and 9 bases stayed unmatched. CDR1 and CDR2 from the germline V gene are LGHNA and YNFKEQ. The CDR3 runs 18 residues. The CDR3 protein is CASSQGLRQGFYNSPLHF. Here the CDR3 DNA reads TGTGCCAGCAGCCAAGGGCTTAGACAGGGGTTTTATAATTCACCCCTCCACTTT.

The rearrangement links TRBV6-2 or TRBV6-3 to TRBJ2-5; TRBD2 might be the D (6 bases). Germline loops: CDR1 MNHEY, CDR2 SVGEGT. The CDR3 runs 14 residues. The V end was cut by 8 bases, the J end by 5 bases, with 18 bases between. In DNA form, the CDR3 reads TGTGCCAGCCGCACGGTTTACGGAGGGGAGACCCAGTACTTC. Its protein product is CASRTVYGGETQYF.

This clonotype has a count of ten or more. The chain carries TRBV6-5 and TRBJ1-4; 8 bases map to TRBD1. CDR3 length: 14 residues. Unmatched junction bases numbered 5, after V lost 3 bases and J lost 8 bases. Germline assignment: CDR1 MNHEY and CDR2 SVGAGI. The CDR3 spells CASSYRTGREKLFF. Here the CDR3 DNA reads TGTGCCAGCAGTTATAGGACAGGGAGGGAAAAACTGTTTTTT.

The V and J genes are TRBV7-9 and TRBJ1-3; no definite D call. There are 16 residues in the CDR3. The V end was cut by 2 bases, the J end by 0 bases, with 11 bases between. CDR1 is SEHNR, CDR2 FQNEAQ, per germline (reference sequence). For the CDR3, the DNA is TGTGCCAGCAGCTTATTCGGCGGAAACTCTGGAAACACCATATATTTT. It translates to CASSLFGGNSGNTIYF. The complete variable domain, with remaining parts taken from reference TRBV7-9 and TRBJ1-3, reads DTGVSQNPRHKITKRGQNVTFRCDPISEHNRLYWYRQTLGQGPEFLTYFQNEAQLEKSRLLSDRFSAERPKGSFSTLEIQRTEQGDSAMYLCASSLFGGNSGNTIYFGEGSWLTVV.

This clonotype has more than one count but fewer than ten. This chain joins TRBV6-1 and TRBJ2-2; 10 nucleotides line up with TRBD2. The CDR3 has 16 amino acids. The ends lost 9 bases at V and 6 bases at J; junction bases unmatched: 13. The germline CDR1 and CDR2 sequences are MNHNS and SASEGT. DNA of the CDR3: TGTGCCAGTGGCACGTCACTAGCGGGAAAACCCGGGGAGCTGTTTTTT. Its translation is CASGTSLAGKPGELFF.